The rows below give T cell receptor beta chains drawn from one sample of a study of T-cell memory formation after mild COVID-19. MiXCR, run by TCRdb on the 5' RACE reads, gives a single entry per CDR3 protein. Of about 400,000 distinct CDR3 sequences listed, approximately 16% are singletons. Sequencing was performed on PBMCs or a T cell subset sorted from them (not recorded which). These TCRs come from a man between 18 and 35 years old who had mild COVID-19 (a few samples of this study predate the infection). Cell type and time point are not known. CDR3s include the opening cysteine and the closing phenylalanine or tryptophan. Fields, in order: J gene, V gene, clone size, CDR3 length, D gene, CDR3 DNA, CDR3 protein. A D gene is named only where the DNA matches it firmly. The size entry is marked missing in some rows and otherwise reads once, few, many or a size class.

j_gene: TRBJ1-1
v_gene: TRBV6-4
abundance: NA
len: 13
d_gene: NA
CDR3nt: TGTGCCAGCAGTGACCGGCTGGACACTGAAGCTTTCTTT
CDR3aa: CASSDRLDTEAFF

j_gene: TRBJ2-2
v_gene: TRBV2
abundance: NA
len: 13
d_gene: NA
CDR3nt: TGTGCCAGCAGTGAGCGCCCGGACCGGGAGCTGTTTTTT
CDR3aa: CASSERPDRELFF

j_gene: TRBJ2-5
v_gene: TRBV29-1
abundance: many
len: 10
d_gene: NA
CDR3nt: TGCAGCGTTGAATTACAGACCCAGTACTTC
CDR3aa: CSVELQTQYF

j_gene: TRBJ2-2
v_gene: TRBV5-1
abundance: few
len: 15
d_gene: NA
CDR3nt: TGCGCCAGCAGCCCGGAAATCTCAAACACCGGGGAGCTGTTTTTT
CDR3aa: CASSPEISNTGELFF

j_gene: TRBJ2-1
v_gene: TRBV6-2/TRBV6-3
abundance: NA
len: 13
d_gene: NA
CDR3nt: TGTGCCAGCAGGAGTCAGAGATACAATGAGCAGTTCTTC
CDR3aa: CASRSQRYNEQFF

j_gene: TRBJ2-3
v_gene: TRBV14
abundance: NA
len: 17
d_gene: TRBD2
CDR3nt: TGTGCCAGCAGCGAGGTAGCGGGGAACCCTAGCACAGATACGCAGTATTTT
CDR3aa: CASSEVAGNPSTDTQYF

j_gene: TRBJ2-3
v_gene: TRBV12-3/TRBV12-4
abundance: NA
len: 14
d_gene: NA
CDR3nt: TGTGCCAGCAGTTTGACGGCCCTGACAGATACGCAGTATTTT
CDR3aa: CASSLTALTDTQYF

j_gene: TRBJ2-2
v_gene: TRBV6-2/TRBV6-3
abundance: NA
len: 19
d_gene: TRBD1
CDR3nt: TGTGCCAGCACCACCCTCCGAGGACAGGGGGCTCCGGGCACCGGGGAGCTGTTTTTT
CDR3aa: CASTTLRGQGAPGTGELFF

j_gene: TRBJ1-2
v_gene: TRBV9
abundance: few
len: 14
d_gene: TRBD1
CDR3nt: TGTGCCAGCAGCGTGCCGGGACAGGGGTATGGCTACACCTTC
CDR3aa: CASSVPGQGYGYTF

j_gene: TRBJ2-1
v_gene: TRBV7-2
abundance: NA
len: 14
d_gene: TRBD1
CDR3nt: TGTGCCAGCAGCTTAGCCGCAGGGGGCCCTGGTAGGTTCTTC
CDR3aa: CASSLAAGGPGRFF

j_gene: TRBJ2-5
v_gene: TRBV9
abundance: NA
len: 17
d_gene: TRBD2
CDR3nt: TGTGCCAGCAGCGAGGGACTAGCGGGGGGTGGCCAAGAGACCCAGTACTTC
CDR3aa: CASSEGLAGGGQETQYF

j_gene: TRBJ2-3
v_gene: TRBV4-1
abundance: NA
len: 15
d_gene: NA
CDR3nt: TGCGCCAGCAGCCGGGCTGGGGCCCCCACAGATACGCAGTATTTT
CDR3aa: CASSRAGAPTDTQYF

j_gene: TRBJ2-3
v_gene: TRBV11-2
abundance: few
len: 16
d_gene: TRBD2
CDR3nt: TGTGCCAGCAGCTCCCTTAAGCGGGGGGGCCCCGATACGCAGTATTTT
CDR3aa: CASSSLKRGGPDTQYF

j_gene: TRBJ2-5
v_gene: TRBV7-2
abundance: NA
len: 17
d_gene: NA
CDR3nt: TGTGCCAGCAGCTTAGTCGTTTCAAGGGCAGCCCAAGAGACCCAGTACTTC
CDR3aa: CASSLVVSRAAQETQYF

j_gene: TRBJ2-2
v_gene: TRBV4-3
abundance: NA
len: 16
d_gene: NA
CDR3nt: TGCGCCAGCAGCCAGAGCCCGCAGGGGGGGGCCGGGGAGCTGTTTTTT
CDR3aa: CASSQSPQGGAGELFF

j_gene: TRBJ2-3
v_gene: TRBV6-6
abundance: few
len: 16
d_gene: NA
CDR3nt: TGTGCCAGCAGCCGGGGGCTAGCGGTAGACACAGATACGCAGTATTTT
CDR3aa: CASSRGLAVDTDTQYF

j_gene: TRBJ1-2
v_gene: TRBV6-2/TRBV6-3
abundance: few
len: 13
d_gene: NA
CDR3nt: TGTGCCAGCAGACTCGTTAGTAACTATGGCTACACCTTC
CDR3aa: CASRLVSNYGYTF

j_gene: TRBJ2-2
v_gene: TRBV7-2
abundance: NA
len: 14
d_gene: NA
CDR3nt: TGTGCCAGCAGCTTAGCAACTAGGACCGGGGAGCTGTTTTTT
CDR3aa: CASSLATRTGELFF

j_gene: TRBJ2-3
v_gene: TRBV3-1
abundance: NA
len: 14
d_gene: NA
CDR3nt: TGTGCCAGCAGCCCCTGGGACGCCGGAGATACGCAGTATTTT
CDR3aa: CASSPWDAGDTQYF

j_gene: TRBJ2-2
v_gene: TRBV7-6
abundance: NA
len: 15
d_gene: TRBD2
CDR3nt: TGTGCCAGCAGCTTTGCGGGGGGCCCAGGCGGGGAGCTGTTTTTT
CDR3aa: CASSFAGGPGGELFF

j_gene: TRBJ1-2
v_gene: TRBV11-2
abundance: NA
len: 15
d_gene: NA
CDR3nt: TGTGCCAGCAGCTTAGCCTCCGACAGGCGTCTAGGCTACACCTTC
CDR3aa: CASSLASDRRLGYTF

j_gene: TRBJ2-2
v_gene: TRBV10-3
abundance: NA
len: 20
d_gene: TRBD1
CDR3nt: TGTGCCATCAGTGAGTCGCTTGGACAGGGGCGAAGATCGAACACCGGGGAGCTGTTTTTT
CDR3aa: CAISESLGQGRRSNTGELFF